This T cell receptor (beta chain) came from a study of blood T cell repertoires in COVID-19. V lost 4 bases, J lost 3 bases, and 11 bases lay in between. This CDR3 comprises 14 residues. Germline V gene data show CDR1 as ENHRY and CDR2 as SYGVKD. The assay was immunoSEQ multiplex PCR, and TCRdb's table has in-frame clones only and misses some. The repertoire includes 200,000 to 300,000 clones, approximately 84% of them detected once, and more than 4% sits in the top ten. The source of this sequence is a man in his forties or fifties with acute or convalescent COVID-19. The chain joins TRBV10-3 to TRBJ2-3; a weak D match, TRBD2 (6 bases). The material sequenced was peripheral blood. The CDR3 spells CAISGGGETDTQYF. CDR3 nucleotide sequence: TGTGCCATCAGTGGGGGAGGAGAAACAGATACGCAGTATTTT.